The clone carrying this TCR beta chain was picked up a small number of times. All TCR cDNA molecules were individually tagged with a unique molecular identifier. A single record per CDR3 protein comes from TCRdb applying MiXCR to the 5' RACE reads. The sample has about 22,000 distinct CDR3 sequences, about 4.6% seen once. The data belong to a study of spatial heterogeneity in lung cancer. Study details: Among detected sequences, beta-chain ones consistently exceeded alpha-chain ones in number.

The V gene lost 0 bases and the J gene lost 6 bases, with 6 bases spanning the gap. Germline CDR1 reads MNHNY; CDR2 reads SVGAGI (reference sequence). CDR3 size: 13 residues. Time point: sample taken at primary tumor resection. The donor population consisted of 72 patients with untreated, early-stage non-small cell lung cancer. This chain uses TRBV6-6 with TRBJ1-5; no reliable D call. This sequence was found in a male donor with early-stage non-small cell lung cancer. The source material was PBMCs, sampled at surgery. The CDR3 is CASSYSRSQPQHF. The CDR3 DNA reads TGTGCCAGCAGTTACTCGAGGTCTCAGCCCCAGCATTTT.